This T cell receptor beta chain comes out of a study of spatial heterogeneity in lung cancer. This clonotype came up once. CDR1 and CDR2 from the germline V gene are SGHTA and FQGTGA. The CDR3 consists of 15 residues. V was clipped by 5 bases and J by 2 bases, with 13 bases between them. This sample's time point: sample taken at primary tumor resection. Researchers sequenced whole RNA taken from tumor, nontumor lung or frozen PBMC without sorting. TCRdb analysed the 5' RACE reads with MiXCR anew, one entry per CDR3 protein. The sample holds roughly 79,000 distinct CDR3 sequences, 10% to 15% seen once. The TCR originated in a male donor with early-stage non-small cell lung cancer. The specimen was PBMCs, collected at surgery. V is TRBV7-3 and J is TRBJ2-1; a possible D gene is TRBD1 (6 bases). Here the CDR3 reads CASSQEGTTYNEQFF. The CDR3 coding sequence is TGTGCCAGCAGCCAAGAGGGGACAACCTACAATGAGCAGTTCTTC.